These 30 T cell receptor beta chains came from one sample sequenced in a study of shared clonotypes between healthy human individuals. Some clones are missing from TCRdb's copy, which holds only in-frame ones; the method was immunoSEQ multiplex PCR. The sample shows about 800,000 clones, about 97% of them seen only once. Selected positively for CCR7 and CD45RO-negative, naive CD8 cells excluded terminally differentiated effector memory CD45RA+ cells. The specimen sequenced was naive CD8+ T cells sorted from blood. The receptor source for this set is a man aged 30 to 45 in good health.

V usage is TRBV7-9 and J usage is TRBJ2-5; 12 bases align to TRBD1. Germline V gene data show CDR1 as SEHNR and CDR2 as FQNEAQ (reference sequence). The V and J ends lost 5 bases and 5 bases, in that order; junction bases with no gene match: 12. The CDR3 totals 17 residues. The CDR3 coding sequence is TGTGCCAGCAGCGCTTTTCAGGGACAGGGGGCCGTCGAGACCCAGTACTTC. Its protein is CASSAFQGQGAVETQYF.

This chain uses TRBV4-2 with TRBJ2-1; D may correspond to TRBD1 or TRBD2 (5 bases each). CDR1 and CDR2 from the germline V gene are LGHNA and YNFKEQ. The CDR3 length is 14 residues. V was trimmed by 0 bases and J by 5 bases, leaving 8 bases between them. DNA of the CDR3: TGTGCCAGCAGCCAAGATCTGGGGGACAATGAGCAGTTCTTC. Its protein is CASSQDLGDNEQFF.

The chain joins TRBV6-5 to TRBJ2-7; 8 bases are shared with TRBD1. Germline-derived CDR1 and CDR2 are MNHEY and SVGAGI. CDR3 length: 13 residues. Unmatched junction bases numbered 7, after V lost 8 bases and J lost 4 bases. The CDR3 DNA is TGTGCCAGCGGGGACAGGAGCTCGTACGAGCAGTACTTC. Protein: CASGDRSSYEQYF.

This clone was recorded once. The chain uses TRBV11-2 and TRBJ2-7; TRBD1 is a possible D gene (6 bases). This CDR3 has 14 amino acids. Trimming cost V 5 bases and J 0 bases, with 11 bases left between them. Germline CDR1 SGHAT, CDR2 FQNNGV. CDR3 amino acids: CASSHRALSYEQYF. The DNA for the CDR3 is TGTGCCAGCAGCCACAGGGCCCTCTCCTACGAGCAGTACTTC.

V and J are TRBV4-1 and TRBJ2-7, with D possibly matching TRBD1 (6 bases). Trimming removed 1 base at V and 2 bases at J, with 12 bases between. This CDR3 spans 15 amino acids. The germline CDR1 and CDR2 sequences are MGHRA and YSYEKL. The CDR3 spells CASSQAPGQTYEQYF. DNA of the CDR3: TGCGCCAGCAGCCAAGCGCCGGGACAAACCTACGAGCAGTACTTC.

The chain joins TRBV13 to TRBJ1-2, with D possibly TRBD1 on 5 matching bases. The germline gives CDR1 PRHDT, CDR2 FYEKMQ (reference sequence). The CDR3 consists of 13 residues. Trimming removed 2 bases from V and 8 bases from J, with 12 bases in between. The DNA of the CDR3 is TGTGCCAGCAGCTTAAGGGGTGGAGAGGGCTACACCTTC. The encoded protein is CASSLRGGEGYTF.

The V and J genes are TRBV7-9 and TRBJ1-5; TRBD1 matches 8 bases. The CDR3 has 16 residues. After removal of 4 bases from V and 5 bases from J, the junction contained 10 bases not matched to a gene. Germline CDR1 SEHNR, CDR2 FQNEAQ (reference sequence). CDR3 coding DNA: TGTGCCAGCAGCTCAAGAGGAGACAGGGGCGATCAGCCCCAGCATTTT. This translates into CASSSRGDRGDQPQHF.

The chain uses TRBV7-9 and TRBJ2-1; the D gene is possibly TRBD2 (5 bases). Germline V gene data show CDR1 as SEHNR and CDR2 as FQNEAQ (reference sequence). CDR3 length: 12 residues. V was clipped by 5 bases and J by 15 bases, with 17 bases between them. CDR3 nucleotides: TGTGCCAGCAGCACGGACTTAAGCCAATCGTTCTTC. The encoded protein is CASSTDLSQSFF.

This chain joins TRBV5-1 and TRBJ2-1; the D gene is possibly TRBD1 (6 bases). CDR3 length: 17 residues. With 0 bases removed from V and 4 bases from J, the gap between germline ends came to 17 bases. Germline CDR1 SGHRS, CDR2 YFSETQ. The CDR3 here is CASSLGSGTPHYNEQFF. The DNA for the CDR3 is TGCGCCAGCAGCTTGGGTTCCGGGACACCCCATTACAATGAGCAGTTCTTC.

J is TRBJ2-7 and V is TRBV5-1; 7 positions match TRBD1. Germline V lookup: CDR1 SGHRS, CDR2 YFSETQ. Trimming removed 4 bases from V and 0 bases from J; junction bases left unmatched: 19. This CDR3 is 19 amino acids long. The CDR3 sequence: CASSPFPPDRIESSYEQYF. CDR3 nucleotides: TGCGCCAGCAGCCCTTTTCCGCCGGACAGGATCGAGTCCTCCTACGAGCAGTACTTC.

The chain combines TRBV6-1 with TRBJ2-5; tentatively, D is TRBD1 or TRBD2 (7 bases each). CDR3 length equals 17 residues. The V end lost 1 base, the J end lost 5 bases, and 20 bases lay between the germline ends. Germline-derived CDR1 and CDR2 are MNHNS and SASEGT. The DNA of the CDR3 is TGTGCCAGCAGTGAAGATTTGGGAGGGGGCGCTTGGGAGACCCAGTACTTC. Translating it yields CASSEDLGGGAWETQYF.

CDR3 sequence (DNA): TGTGCCAGCAGCGTAGCTGGTGTTGCAGCGGGAGAATACGGGACCCAGTACTTC. This encodes CASSVAGVAAGEYGTQYF. This sequence joins TRBV9 and TRBJ2-5; 8 nucleotides align to TRBD2. In germline, CDR1 is SGDLS, CDR2 YYNGEE. The ends lost 0 bases at V and 7 bases at J; junction bases unmatched: 17. This CDR3 has 18 amino acids.

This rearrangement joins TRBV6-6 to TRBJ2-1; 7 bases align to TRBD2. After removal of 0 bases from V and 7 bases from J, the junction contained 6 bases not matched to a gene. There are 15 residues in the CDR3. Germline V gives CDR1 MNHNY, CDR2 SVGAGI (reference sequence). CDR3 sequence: CASSYSRERGNEQFF. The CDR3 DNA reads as TGTGCCAGCAGTTACTCGCGGGAGAGAGGGAATGAGCAGTTCTTC.

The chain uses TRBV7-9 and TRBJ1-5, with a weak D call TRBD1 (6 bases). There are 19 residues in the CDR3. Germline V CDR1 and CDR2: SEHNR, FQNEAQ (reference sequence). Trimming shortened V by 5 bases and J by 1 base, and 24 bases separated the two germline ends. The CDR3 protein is CASSTLPPGLGGSNQPQHF. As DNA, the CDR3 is TGTGCCAGCAGCACCCTCCCCCCGGGGTTAGGGGGAAGCAATCAGCCCCAGCATTTT.

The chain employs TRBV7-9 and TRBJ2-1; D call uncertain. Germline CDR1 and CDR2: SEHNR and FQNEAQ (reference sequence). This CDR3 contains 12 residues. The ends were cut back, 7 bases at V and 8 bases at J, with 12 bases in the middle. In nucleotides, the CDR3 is TGTGCCAGCACCCGCCCCCTTGATGAGCAGTTCTTC. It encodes CASTRPLDEQFF. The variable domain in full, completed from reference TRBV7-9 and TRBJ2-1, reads DTGVSQNPRHKITKRGQNVTFRCDPISEHNRLYWYRQTLGQGPEFLTYFQNEAQLEKSRLLSDRFSAERPKGSFSTLEIQRTEQGDSAMYLCASTRPLDEQFFGPGTRLTVL.

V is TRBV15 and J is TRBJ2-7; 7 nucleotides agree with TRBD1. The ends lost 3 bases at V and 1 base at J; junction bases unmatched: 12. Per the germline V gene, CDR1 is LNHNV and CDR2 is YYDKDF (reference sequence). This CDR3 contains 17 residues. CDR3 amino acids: CATSSAITGTDSYEQYF. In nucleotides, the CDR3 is TGTGCCACCAGCAGTGCAATCACCGGGACAGATTCCTACGAGCAGTACTTC.

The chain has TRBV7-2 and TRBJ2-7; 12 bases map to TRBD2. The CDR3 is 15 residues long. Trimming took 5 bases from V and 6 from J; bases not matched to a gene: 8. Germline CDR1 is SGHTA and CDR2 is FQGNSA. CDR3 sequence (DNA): TGTGCCAGCAGCCCCTGGACTAGCGGGATTGTCGAGCAGTACTTC. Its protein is CASSPWTSGIVEQYF.

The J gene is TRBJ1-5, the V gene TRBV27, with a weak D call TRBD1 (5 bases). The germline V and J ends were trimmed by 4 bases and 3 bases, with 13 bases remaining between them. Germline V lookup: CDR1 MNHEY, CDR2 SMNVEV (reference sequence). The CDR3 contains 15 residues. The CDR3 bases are TGTGCCAGCAGTTCGGGGCGGACAATCAATCAGCCCCAGCATTTT. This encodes CASSSGRTINQPQHF.

The DNA for the CDR3 is TGCAGCACCTGGACAGGTATGAACACTGAAGCTTTCTTT. Translated, it gives CSTWTGMNTEAFF. This chain uses TRBV29-1 with TRBJ1-1; 7 nucleotides match TRBD1. Trimming removed 8 bases from V and 0 bases from J; junction bases left unmatched: 6. There are 13 residues in the CDR3. Germline CDR1 reads SQVTM; CDR2 reads ANQGSEA.

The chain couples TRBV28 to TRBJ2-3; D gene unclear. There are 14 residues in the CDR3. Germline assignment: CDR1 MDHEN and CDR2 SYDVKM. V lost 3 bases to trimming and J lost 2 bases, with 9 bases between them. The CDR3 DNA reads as TGTGCCAGCAGTTTGGGTATAAACACAGATACGCAGTATTTT. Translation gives CASSLGINTDTQYF.

The DNA of the CDR3 is TGTGCCAGCAGCTTAGGTTCGGGGCGGGAGACCAATGAGCAGTTCTTC. It is translated as CASSLGSGRETNEQFF. V and J are TRBV11-2 and TRBJ2-1; 7 bases are a match to TRBD2. CDR3 length equals 16 residues. Germline values: CDR1 SGHAT, CDR2 FQNNGV. V shed 1 base, J shed 6 bases, and the junction held 9 bases outside the gene matches.

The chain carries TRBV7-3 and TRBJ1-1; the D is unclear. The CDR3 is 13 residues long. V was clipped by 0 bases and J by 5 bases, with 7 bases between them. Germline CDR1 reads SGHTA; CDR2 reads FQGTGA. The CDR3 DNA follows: TGTGCCAGCAGCTTAACGTTGAGGACTGAAGCTTTCTTT. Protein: CASSLTLRTEAFF.

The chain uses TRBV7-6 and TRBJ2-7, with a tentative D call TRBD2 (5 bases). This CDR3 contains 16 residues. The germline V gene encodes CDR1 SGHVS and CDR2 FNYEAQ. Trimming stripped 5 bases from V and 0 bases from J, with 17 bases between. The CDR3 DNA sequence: TGTGCCAGCAGCCCCTCCTCCCGGGGAAGCTCCTACGAGCAGTACTTC. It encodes CASSPSSRGSSYEQYF.

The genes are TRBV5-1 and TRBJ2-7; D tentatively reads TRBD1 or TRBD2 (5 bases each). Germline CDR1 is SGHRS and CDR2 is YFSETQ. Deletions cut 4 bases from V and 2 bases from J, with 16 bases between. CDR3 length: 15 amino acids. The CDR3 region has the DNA TGCGCCAGCAGCCCGCCGGGATTAGGGGCCTACGAGCAGTACTTC. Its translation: CASSPPGLGAYEQYF. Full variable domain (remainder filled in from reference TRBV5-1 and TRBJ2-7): KAGVTQTPRYLIKTRGQQVTLSCSPISGHRSVSWYQQTPGQGLQFLFEYFSETQRNKGNFPGRFSGRQFSNSRSEMNVSTLELGDSALYLCASSPPGLGAYEQYFGPGTRLTVT.

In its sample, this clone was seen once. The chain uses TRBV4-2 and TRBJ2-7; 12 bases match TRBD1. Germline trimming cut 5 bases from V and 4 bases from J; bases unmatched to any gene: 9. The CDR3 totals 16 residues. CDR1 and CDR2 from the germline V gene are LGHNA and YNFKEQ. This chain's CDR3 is CASSDWDRGPQYEQYF. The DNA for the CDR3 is TGTGCCAGCAGCGACTGGGACAGGGGGCCCCAATACGAGCAGTACTTC.

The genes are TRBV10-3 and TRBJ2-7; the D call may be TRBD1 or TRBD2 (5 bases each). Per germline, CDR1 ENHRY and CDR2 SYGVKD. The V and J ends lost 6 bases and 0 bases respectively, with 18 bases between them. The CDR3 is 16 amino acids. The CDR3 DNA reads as TGTGCCATCAGCAACCCCGGGACCGAAAGCTCCTACGAGCAGTACTTC. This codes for CAISNPGTESSYEQYF.

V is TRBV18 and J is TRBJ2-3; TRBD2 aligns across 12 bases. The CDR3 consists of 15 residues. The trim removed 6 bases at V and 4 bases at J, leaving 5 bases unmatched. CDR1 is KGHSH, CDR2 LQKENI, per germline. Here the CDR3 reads CASSRLAGGPDTQYF. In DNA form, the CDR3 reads TGTGCCAGCTCTCGTCTAGCGGGAGGGCCAGATACGCAGTATTTT.

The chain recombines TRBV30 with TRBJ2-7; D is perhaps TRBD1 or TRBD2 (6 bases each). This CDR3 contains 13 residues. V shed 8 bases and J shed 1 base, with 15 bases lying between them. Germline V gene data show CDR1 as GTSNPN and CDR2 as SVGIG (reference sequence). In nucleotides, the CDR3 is TGTGCCCTCCCCCAGGGGACTTCCTACGAGCAGTACTTC. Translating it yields CALPQGTSYEQYF.

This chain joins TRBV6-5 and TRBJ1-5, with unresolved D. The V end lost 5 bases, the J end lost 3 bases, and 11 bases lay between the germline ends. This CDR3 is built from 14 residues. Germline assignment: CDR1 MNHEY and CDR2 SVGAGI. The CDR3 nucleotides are TGTGCCAGCAGTGATCAAGCGGACAATCAGCCCCAGCATTTT. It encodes CASSDQADNQPQHF.

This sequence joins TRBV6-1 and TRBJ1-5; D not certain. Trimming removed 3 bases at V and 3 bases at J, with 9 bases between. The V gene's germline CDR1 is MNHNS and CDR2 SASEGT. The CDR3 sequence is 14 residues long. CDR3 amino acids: CASSENGLNQPQHF. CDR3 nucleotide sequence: TGTGCCAGCAGTGAGAACGGGCTCAATCAGCCCCAGCATTTT.